The 20 T cell receptor beta chains below all came from one sample that was sequenced in a study of blood T cell repertoires in COVID-19. Method: immunoSEQ multiplex PCR; TCRdb's copy keeps in-frame clones and lacks some. This sample carries fewer than 300,000 clones, 90% of them seen once, and the ten largest clones take 1% to 1.3%. Sequencing was done on a sample of PBMCs or T cells enriched from blood (not recorded which). The receptor source for this set is a woman under 40 who had recovered from COVID-19.

The chain combines TRBV28 with TRBJ2-7; 7 nucleotides align to TRBD2. The CDR3 has 14 amino acids. CDR1 is MDHEN, CDR2 SYDVKM, per germline. V lost 8 bases to trimming and J lost 2 bases; unmatched junction nucleotides: 9. The CDR3 protein is CASRRGGSPYEQYF. CDR3 bases: TGTGCCAGCCGGCGGGGCGGGAGTCCCTACGAGCAGTACTTC.

This rearrangement joins TRBV29-1 to TRBJ1-6, with D hard to call. Germline loops: CDR1 SQVTM, CDR2 ANQGSEA. The germline V and J ends were trimmed by 6 bases and 10 bases, with 13 bases remaining between them. The CDR3 spans 12 residues. As DNA, the CDR3 is TGCAGCGTCGGCGACCCAGGATCACCCCTCCACTTT. It translates to CSVGDPGSPLHF.

The chain combines TRBV5-4 with TRBJ2-2; 9 nucleotides agree with TRBD1. The CDR3 runs to 16 residues. Germline trimming cut 4 bases from V and 5 bases from J; bases unmatched to any gene: 9. Germline loops: CDR1 SGHNT, CDR2 YYREEE (reference sequence). CDR3 protein: CASSPLQGALTGELFF. The CDR3 nucleotides are TGTGCCAGCAGCCCGCTACAGGGGGCGTTAACCGGGGAGCTGTTTTTT.

CDR3 in amino acids: CASPPRRVRTDTQYF. As DNA, the CDR3 is TGTGCCAGCCCTCCCCGGCGGGTGCGCACAGATACGCAGTATTTT. The rearrangement uses TRBV6-4 and TRBJ2-3, with D possibly being TRBD2 (5 bases). The V gene's germline CDR1 is MRHNA and CDR2 SNTAGT. CDR3 length equals 15 residues. Trimming shortened V by 8 bases and J by 1 base, and 16 bases separated the two germline ends.

This chain joins TRBV4-1 and TRBJ2-3, with 11 nucleotides matching TRBD2. CDR3 size: 16 residues. In germline, CDR1 is MGHRA, CDR2 YSYEKL. The J segment lost 2 bases and the V segment lost 0 bases, leaving 1 base of the junction unmatched. The CDR3 nucleotides are TGCGCCAGCAGCCAAGAACTAGCGGGGGTCACAGATACGCAGTATTTT. Translating it yields CASSQELAGVTDTQYF.

The chain employs TRBV24-1 and TRBJ2-1, with TRBD1 as a possible D gene (6 bases). Germline CDR1 KGHDR, CDR2 SFDVKD. The V and J ends lost 2 bases and 7 bases respectively, with 11 bases between them. CDR3 size: 14 residues. The CDR3 loop reads CATSDSQGLNEQFF. The CDR3, as DNA: TGTGCCACCAGTGATTCCCAGGGGTTGAATGAGCAGTTCTTC.

The CDR3 loop reads CASSLVLDEQFF. CDR3 DNA sequence: TGTGCCAGCAGCTTAGTGTTAGATGAGCAGTTCTTC. The chain carries TRBV11-2 and TRBJ2-1; no definite D call. CDR1 is SGHAT, CDR2 FQNNGV, per germline. There are 12 residues in the CDR3. The V and J ends lost 1 base and 8 bases respectively, with 6 bases between them.

The V and J genes are TRBV9 and TRBJ2-7; 8 bases fit TRBD1. Unmatched junction bases numbered 6, after V lost 4 bases and J lost 9 bases. The CDR3 has 12 amino acids. Germline V gene sequence: CDR1 SGDLS, CDR2 YYNGEE. CDR3: CASSRTGIGQYF. Here the CDR3 DNA reads TGTGCCAGCAGCCGGACAGGGATCGGGCAGTACTTC.

This rearrangement joins TRBV10-3 to TRBJ1-1; 7 nucleotides match TRBD1. The germline V gene has CDR1 ENHRY and CDR2 SYGVKD. The CDR3 loop spans 14 amino acids. Losses at the gene ends were 7 bases for V and 8 bases for J; bases not matched to a gene: 13. The CDR3 nucleotides are TGTGCCATCACCAGAGACAGGGCATCCCCAGAAGCTTTCTTT. This translates into CAITRDRASPEAFF.

The rearrangement links TRBV10-3 to TRBJ2-7; the D is unclear. With 0 bases removed from V and 0 bases from J, the gap between germline ends came to 12 bases. This CDR3 region has 16 residues. Germline V gene data show CDR1 as ENHRY and CDR2 as SYGVKD. The CDR3 protein is CAISESVVTSSYEQYF. The CDR3 region has the DNA TGTGCCATCAGTGAGTCGGTGGTAACGAGCTCCTACGAGCAGTACTTC.

The genes are TRBV6-2 or TRBV6-3 and TRBJ2-6, with unresolved D. Trimming left V 2 bases short and J 3 bases short, with 11 bases between. From germline, CDR1 is MNHEY and CDR2 SVGEGT. The CDR3 spans 16 residues. The CDR3 here is CASSYAVGDGANVLTF. The CDR3 nucleotides are TGTGCCAGCAGTTACGCCGTGGGCGATGGGGCCAACGTCCTGACTTTC.

The chain uses TRBV9 and TRBJ1-2; D gene uncertain. Trimming removed 0 bases from V and 5 bases from J, with 11 bases in between. The length of the CDR3 is 14 residues. Germline V lookup: CDR1 SGDLS, CDR2 YYNGEE. The CDR3 nucleotides are TGTGCCAGCAGCGTAGCAGGAGGAGGGTATGGCTACACCTTC. As protein: CASSVAGGGYGYTF.

The V call is TRBV5-5, the J call TRBJ2-2, with a possible D match to TRBD2 (6 bases). Looked up from germline, CDR1 is SGHKS and CDR2 is YYEKEE (reference sequence). The V end was cut by 3 bases, the J end by 10 bases, with 16 bases between. CDR3 length: 14 residues. This CDR3 reads CASSSMGGPVELFF. The CDR3 nucleotides are TGTGCCAGCAGCTCTATGGGGGGACCCGTGGAGCTGTTTTTT.

The chain recombines TRBV6-4 with TRBJ2-2; D uncertain. Germline values: CDR1 MRHNA, CDR2 SNTAGT. V lost 4 bases, J lost 0 bases, and 6 bases lay in between. This CDR3 contains 14 residues. The CDR3 region is CASSGSTNTGELFF. Here the CDR3 DNA reads TGTGCCAGCAGTGGGAGTACGAACACCGGGGAGCTGTTTTTT.

The V call is TRBV30, the J call TRBJ2-1, with TRBD2 matching 9 bases. With 4 bases clipped from V and 6 bases from J, the junction kept 7 bases outside the gene matches. The germline gives CDR1 GTSNPN, CDR2 SVGIG (reference sequence). The CDR3 loop spans 14 amino acids. This CDR3 reads CAWNRDSGSNEQFF. CDR3 nucleotide sequence: TGTGCCTGGAACCGGGATAGCGGGAGCAATGAGCAGTTCTTC.

V usage is TRBV10-1 and J usage is TRBJ2-1; maybe TRBD1 (5 bases). Per germline, CDR1 WNHNN and CDR2 SYGVQD (reference sequence). The V end was cut by 4 bases, the J end by 10 bases, with 20 bases between. The CDR3 contains 15 residues. The CDR3 is CASSGGDQGTYEQFF. DNA of the CDR3: TGCGCCAGCAGTGGGGGCGACCAGGGTACCTACGAGCAGTTCTTC.

The chain is built from TRBV28 and TRBJ2-5; the match to TRBD1 covers 8 bases. The CDR3 runs to 16 residues. V dropped 6 bases and J dropped 0; count of bases not matched to a gene: 9. CDR1 and CDR2 from the germline V gene are MDHEN and SYDVKM. The CDR3 nucleotides are TGTGCCAGCAGCTCAGGGGGCTCGGCGTACCAAGAGACCCAGTACTTC. Residues: CASSSGGSAYQETQYF.

The V and J genes are TRBV7-8 and TRBJ2-7, with 7 bases that match TRBD2. Germline CDR1 SGHVS, CDR2 FQNEAQ. V lost 0 bases and J lost 4; bases outside the gene matches: 3. This CDR3 spans 14 amino acids. As DNA, the CDR3 is TGTGCCAGCAGCTTAGCGAGCGGGACTTACGAGCAGTACTTC. It translates to CASSLASGTYEQYF. The full variable domain, with the rest looked up from reference TRBV7-8 and TRBJ2-7, is GAGVSQSPRYKVAKRGQDVALRCDPISGHVSLFWYQQALGQGPEFLTYFQNEAQLDKSGLPSDRFFAERPEGSVSTLKIQRTQQEDSAVYLCASSLASGTYEQYFGPGTRLTVT.

A single count supports this clone. The rearrangement joins TRBV5-6 to TRBJ1-3; 8 bases match TRBD1. Germline lookup yields CDR1 SGHDT and CDR2 YYEEEE. The CDR3 covers 18 residues. Losses at the gene ends were 4 bases for V and 0 bases for J; bases not matched to a gene: 12. As DNA, the CDR3 is TGTGCCAGCAGCCCGGGACAGGTCTCGATCGTCTCTGGAAACACCATATATTTT. Translation gives CASSPGQVSIVSGNTIYF.

The chain employs TRBV27 and TRBJ2-3, with TRBD2 matching over 9 bases. This CDR3 has 16 residues. CDR1 is MNHEY, CDR2 SMNVEV, per germline (reference sequence). Losses at the gene ends were 2 bases for V and 3 bases for J; bases not matched to a gene: 6. In DNA, the CDR3 is TGTGCCAGCAGTTTAGCTAGCGGGATGGGGACAGATACGCAGTATTTT. Translation gives CASSLASGMGTDTQYF.